Below are 10 T cell receptor beta chains sequenced from a single sample in a study of prognosis after radiotherapy for stage I lung cancer. From genomic DNA, TCR beta CDR3 was amplified by two-round multiplex PCR. The authors ran first-round PCR with primers specific to each TRBV and TRBJ gene. Using its own MiXCR run on the multiplex PCR reads, TCRdb lists one record per CDR3 protein. The repertoire holds tens of thousands of distinct CDR3 sequences, with around 22% as singletons. The starting material was PBMCs, obtained before or after stereotactic body radiation therapy (not recorded which). The receptors were sampled from a donor over 45 with non-small cell lung cancer.

The sample holds many counts of this clonotype. The rearrangement links TRBV9 to TRBJ1-1; no clear D. CDR1 and CDR2 from the germline V gene are SGDLS and YYNGEE. The CDR3 loop spans 12 amino acids. V lost 0 bases and J 13 bases, leaving 13 bases between the germline ends. CDR3 in DNA: TGTGCCAGCAGCGTAGGGCCAATGGAGTTTTTCTTT. Amino acid sequence: CASSVGPMEFFF.

At least ten counts were recorded for this clonotype. The V and J genes are TRBV24-1 and TRBJ2-1; 9 bases agree with TRBD1. CDR1 is KGHDR and CDR2 is SFDVKD in the germline V gene. V dropped 3 bases and J dropped 5; count of bases not matched to a gene: 7. This CDR3 has 16 amino acids. CDR3 DNA sequence: TGTGCCACCAGTGATCGAGGGACAGGGTCAGACAATGAGCAGTTCTTC. This encodes CATSDRGTGSDNEQFF.

There are many counts of this clonotype. The gene calls are TRBV6-5 and TRBJ2-7; D may be TRBD1 (6 bases). Trimming removed 2 bases from V and 7 bases from J, with 9 bases in between. Germline CDR1 reads MNHEY; CDR2 reads SVGAGI. This CDR3 is built from 12 residues. In nucleotides, the CDR3 is TGTGCCAGCAGTTACGGGGACATAGAGCAGTACTTC. The encoded protein is CASSYGDIEQYF.

This clonotype was counted ten times or more. V usage is TRBV2 and J usage is TRBJ2-3; 9 bases align to TRBD2. The J segment lost 8 bases and the V segment lost 6 bases, leaving 12 bases of the junction unmatched. CDR3 size: 15 residues. Germline V lookup: CDR1 SNHLY, CDR2 FYNNEI. The CDR3 spells CASSTQRGAKLTQYF. CDR3 bases: TGTGCCAGCAGCACCCAGCGGGGGGCCAAGCTTACGCAGTATTTT.

Turning to this clonotype: A junction boundary mismatches the germline segment, possibly from a read error. This chain connects TRBV5-4 to TRBJ2-2; 7 bases are a match to TRBD1. CDR1 and CDR2 from the germline V gene are SGHNT and YYREEE (reference sequence). The CDR3 is 15 residues long. CDR3 sequence: CASSLPGQHTWELFF. CDR3 coding DNA: TGTGCCAGCAGCCTACCGGGACAGCACACCTGGGAGCTGTTTTTT. Together with reference TRBV5-4 and TRBJ2-2, the CDR3 gives the full variable domain: ETGVTQSPTHLIKTRGQQVTLRCSSQSGHNTVSWYQQALGQGPQFIFQYYREEENGRGNFPPRFSGLQFPNYSSELNVNALELDDSALYLCASSLPGQHTWELFFGEGSRLTVL.

A note on this clonotype: Relative to the germline gene, one junction end is altered; a read error may explain this. V is TRBV27 and J is TRBJ1-2, with D hard to call. In germline, CDR1 is MNHEY, CDR2 SMNVEV (reference sequence). This CDR3 contains 13 residues. CDR3 protein: CVSSLYSRYGYTF. CDR3 DNA sequence: TGTGTCAGCAGTTTGTACAGCAGATATGGCTACACCTTC.

This clonotype came up many times. The chain employs TRBV27 and TRBJ2-3; unclear D gene. This CDR3 is built from 12 residues. The V gene's germline CDR1 is MNHEY and CDR2 SMNVEV (reference sequence). Trimming pared 5 bases from V and 0 bases from J, leaving 3 bases between. CDR3 coding DNA: TGTGCCAGCAGTCCCAGCACAGATACGCAGTATTTT. It yields the protein CASSPSTDTQYF.

The sample holds many counts of this clonotype. This rearrangement joins TRBV7-9 to TRBJ1-2; D is possibly TRBD1 (5 bases). The CDR3 contains 14 residues. CDR1 and CDR2 (germline): SEHNR, FQNEAQ (reference sequence). V lost 0 bases, J lost 8 bases, and 13 bases lay in between. CDR3 protein: CASSLAPAGEGYTF. The CDR3 DNA sequence: TGTGCCAGCAGCTTAGCCCCTGCGGGGGAAGGCTACACCTTC.

This clonotype was seen many times. The rearrangement joins TRBV29-1 to TRBJ1-2; no clear D. Germline loops: CDR1 SQVTM, CDR2 ANQGSEA. The CDR3 loop spans 10 amino acids. The V gene lost 3 bases and the J gene lost 5 bases, with 4 bases spanning the gap. CDR3 coding DNA: TGCAGCGTTGACCAGTATGGCTACACCTTC. Translation gives CSVDQYGYTF.

At least ten counts were recorded for this clonotype. This chain connects TRBV14 to TRBJ2-5; TRBD1 is a possible D gene (5 bases). Trimming took 6 bases from V and 2 from J, leaving 10 bases between them. The CDR3 has 13 amino acids. Germline-derived CDR1 and CDR2 are SGHDN and FVKESK. This chain's CDR3 is CASRWTLQETQYF. Written as DNA, the CDR3 is TGTGCCAGCAGATGGACACTTCAAGAGACCCAGTACTTC.